The 26 T cell receptor beta chains reported below all come from one sample, sequenced in a study of CD8 T cells in ankylosing spondylitis. TCRdb called the 5' RACE reads again in MiXCR, with one record for every CDR3 protein. The sample shows 300,000 to 350,000 distinct CDR3 sequences, 14% to 15% of them seen only once. Specimen: blood, either unsorted or a sorted T cell fraction (not recorded which). These receptors all come from a male donor with ankylosing spondylitis or in good health (not recorded which).

This clonotype has ten or more counts. V is TRBV9 and J is TRBJ1-6, with TRBD1 matching 7 bases. The V segment lost 4 bases and the J segment 4 bases; nucleotides outside the gene matches: 5. This CDR3 region has 15 residues. Germline V lookup: CDR1 SGDLS, CDR2 YYNGEE. CDR3 amino acids: CASSPRDSYNSPLHF. The CDR3 coding sequence is TGTGCCAGCAGCCCAAGGGACAGTTATAATTCACCCCTCCACTTT.

V usage is TRBV5-6 and J usage is TRBJ2-1, with 8 bases lining up with TRBD1. The CDR3 has 16 amino acids. V gave up 4 bases and J gave up 8 bases; unmatched junction bases: 14. Germline V gives CDR1 SGHDT, CDR2 YYEEEE. In nucleotides, the CDR3 is TGTGCCAGCAGCCGTCAGGGACAGGTTCTCGTCCATGAGCAGTTCTTC. Translation gives CASSRQGQVLVHEQFF. The full variable domain, its missing parts supplied by reference TRBV5-6 and TRBJ2-1, is DAGVTQSPTHLIKTRGQQVTLRCSPKSGHDTVSWYQQALGQGPQFIFQYYEEEERQRGNFPDRFSGHQFPNYSSELNVNALLLGDSALYLCASSRQGQVLVHEQFFGPGTRLTVL.

The chain carries TRBV5-1 and TRBJ2-5; 7 nucleotides align to TRBD2. The CDR3 loop spans 15 amino acids. Looked up from germline, CDR1 is SGHRS and CDR2 is YFSETQ. J gave up 5 bases and V 2 bases, and 9 bases lay outside the gene matches. CDR3 bases: TGCGCCAGCAGCTTTTCGGGCGGGAGCGGGGAGACCCAGTACTTC. Translated, it gives CASSFSGGSGETQYF.

This clonotype was seen more than once but under ten times. The gene calls are TRBV20-1 and TRBJ2-3, with D unclear. The CDR3 is 15 amino acids. Per the germline V gene, CDR1 is DFQATT and CDR2 is SNEGSKA (reference sequence). Deletions cut 0 bases from V and 4 bases from J, with 14 bases between. CDR3 sequence: CSARDTRRGADTQYF. Here the CDR3 DNA reads TGCAGTGCTAGAGATACCCGTCGAGGCGCAGATACGCAGTATTTT.

This clonotype was counted between two and nine times. This chain joins TRBV5-1 and TRBJ1-1; D not resolved. Germline-derived CDR1 and CDR2 are SGHRS and YFSETQ. V dropped 4 bases and J dropped 0 bases, with 16 bases sitting between them. The CDR3 covers 16 residues. The CDR3 nucleotides read TGCGCCAGCAGCAACCGGGATCTCAACATGAACACTGAAGCTTTCTTT. Protein sequence: CASSNRDLNMNTEAFF.

The rearrangement uses TRBV12-3 or TRBV12-4 and TRBJ2-1; 9 positions agree with TRBD1. The CDR3 is made up of 15 amino acids. Trimming took 7 bases from V and 0 from J; bases not matched to a gene: 4. The CDR3, as DNA: TGTGCCAGCATGACAGGGGGGAGCTCCTACAATGAGCAGTTCTTC. It yields the protein CASMTGGSSYNEQFF.

V is TRBV18 and J is TRBJ1-3, with D perhaps TRBD1 (5 bases). This CDR3 has 16 amino acids. The V and J ends lost 3 bases and 4 bases respectively, with 16 bases between them. Per germline, CDR1 KGHSH and CDR2 LQKENI. The CDR3 is CASSPSDGALGNTIYF. CDR3 nucleotide sequence: TGTGCCAGCTCACCGTCAGACGGGGCTCTCGGAAACACCATATATTTT. The full variable domain, with the rest looked up from reference TRBV18 and TRBJ1-3, is NAGVMQNPRHLVRRRGQEARLRCSPMKGHSHVYWYRQLPEEGLKFMVYLQKENIIDESGMPKERFSAEFPKEGPSILRIQQVVRGDSAAYFCASSPSDGALGNTIYFGEGSWLTVV.

This clonotype was seen only a few times. V and J are TRBV6-1 and TRBJ1-1; perhaps TRBD1 as D (5 bases). V was cut by 6 bases and J by 3 bases, with 20 bases left in between. This CDR3 comprises 16 residues. Germline lookup yields CDR1 MNHNS and CDR2 SASEGT. DNA of the CDR3: TGTGCCAGCAGAACCAACTCGGGACGGCCCCACACTGAAGCTTTCTTT. It specifies CASRTNSGRPHTEAFF.

This clonotype has ten or more counts. The rearrangement links TRBV12-3 or TRBV12-4 to TRBJ1-5; D not certain. The V and J ends lost 6 bases and 1 base respectively, with 10 bases between them. The CDR3 extends over 14 amino acids. The CDR3 nucleotides read TGTGCCAGCAGCCTCGACATCAGCAATCAGCCCCAGCATTTT. Its protein is CASSLDISNQPQHF.

The CDR3 region is CASSPPTRSDYNEQFF. CDR3 DNA: TGCGCCAGCAGCCCCCCGACCCGATCGGACTACAATGAGCAGTTCTTC. The chain combines TRBV4-1 with TRBJ2-1; D is unresolved. V was cut by 4 bases and J by 3 bases, with 16 bases left in between. The CDR3 extends over 16 amino acids. Germline V gene lookup returns CDR1 MGHRA and CDR2 YSYEKL.

The rearrangement joins TRBV4-1 to TRBJ2-1; TRBD2 matches at 11 bases. V lost 4 bases and J lost 5; bases outside the gene matches: 4. CDR1 is MGHRA and CDR2 is YSYEKL in the germline V gene. This CDR3 has 15 residues. This chain's CDR3 is CASSLGTSGHNEQFF. Here the CDR3 DNA reads TGCGCCAGCAGCCTCGGGACTAGCGGACACAATGAGCAGTTCTTC.

The chain uses TRBV9 and TRBJ1-5; D may be TRBD1 (5 bases). CDR3 length equals 15 residues. CDR1 is SGDLS and CDR2 is YYNGEE in the germline V gene. The V and J ends lost 0 bases and 3 bases respectively, with 10 bases between them. The CDR3 loop reads CASSVEPGINQPQHF. DNA for the CDR3: TGTGCCAGCAGCGTAGAGCCAGGGATCAATCAGCCCCAGCATTTT.

The chain carries TRBV3-1 and TRBJ2-5; perhaps TRBD1 as D (5 bases). Trimming left V 1 base short and J 1 base short, with 10 bases between. This CDR3 contains 15 residues. Germline V CDR1 and CDR2: LGHDT, YNNKEL (reference sequence). The CDR3 spells CASSQVRQTQETQYF. The CDR3 nucleotides read TGTGCCAGCAGCCAAGTCCGACAGACCCAAGAGACCCAGTACTTC.

This clonotype was observed a handful of times. The rearrangement uses TRBV5-1 and TRBJ2-7, with 8 bases lining up with TRBD1. The germline CDR1 and CDR2 sequences are SGHRS and YFSETQ. Trimming at V came to 2 bases and at J to 5 bases, leaving 6 bases not matched to a gene. The CDR3 consists of 14 residues. CDR3 residues: CASSFLQGANEQYF. CDR3 bases: TGCGCCAGCAGCTTCCTCCAGGGGGCAAACGAGCAGTACTTC.

The rearrangement joins TRBV7-9 to TRBJ2-1; D ambiguous. The CDR3 contains 12 residues. The V end lost 6 bases, the J end lost 5 bases, and 8 bases lay between the germline ends. The germline V gene has CDR1 SEHNR and CDR2 FQNEAQ (reference sequence). The CDR3 nucleotides read TGTGCCAGCAGAAGACCCGACAATGAGCAGTTCTTC. Translated, it gives CASRRPDNEQFF.

The chain carries TRBV10-1 and TRBJ2-3; 8 nucleotides align to TRBD2. V was pared by 5 bases and J by 4 bases, with 8 bases of the junction left unmatched. The CDR3 is 15 amino acids. Germline-derived CDR1 and CDR2 are WNHNN and SYGVQD (reference sequence). The CDR3 sequence is CASSRSGSGSDTQYF. The CDR3 region has the DNA TGCGCCAGCAGTAGGAGCGGGAGTGGCTCAGATACGCAGTATTTT.

The rearrangement uses TRBV7-2 and TRBJ2-1; 7 bases are a match to TRBD2. Germline values: CDR1 SGHTA, CDR2 FQGNSA. CDR3 length: 15 amino acids. V gave up 6 bases and J gave up 5 bases; unmatched junction bases: 10. This CDR3 reads CASSLAGTNNNEQFF. The CDR3 DNA reads TGTGCCAGCAGTCTGGCCGGGACTAATAACAATGAGCAGTTCTTC.

This clonotype was counted a few times. The gene calls are TRBV5-6 and TRBJ2-2; 9 nucleotides match TRBD1. The CDR3 is made up of 15 amino acids. Germline lookup yields CDR1 SGHDT and CDR2 YYEEEE. After removal of 4 bases from V and 3 bases from J, the junction contained 4 bases not matched to a gene. The CDR3 DNA reads TGTGCCAGCAGCAAGGGACAGGGCTACACCGGGGAGCTGTTTTTT. Translation: CASSKGQGYTGELFF. The variable domain in full, with the rest retrieved from reference TRBV5-6 and TRBJ2-2, is DAGVTQSPTHLIKTRGQQVTLRCSPKSGHDTVSWYQQALGQGPQFIFQYYEEEERQRGNFPDRFSGHQFPNYSSELNVNALLLGDSALYLCASSKGQGYTGELFFGEGSRLTVL.

The sample holds many counts of this clonotype. The rearrangement links TRBV7-9 to TRBJ2-5, with D perhaps TRBD1 (6 bases). The V gene's germline CDR1 is SEHNR and CDR2 FQNEAQ (reference sequence). Trimming stripped 2 bases from V and 3 bases from J, with 7 bases between. The CDR3 length is 13 residues. CDR3 region: CASSLSGEETQYF. In DNA form, the CDR3 reads TGTGCCAGCAGCTTATCAGGGGAAGAGACCCAGTACTTC. Full variable domain (rest looked up from reference TRBV7-9 and TRBJ2-5): DTGVSQNPRHKITKRGQNVTFRCDPISEHNRLYWYRQTLGQGPEFLTYFQNEAQLEKSRLLSDRFSAERPKGSFSTLEIQRTEQGDSAMYLCASSLSGEETQYFGPGTRLLVL.

There are many counts of this clonotype. V and J are TRBV12-3 or TRBV12-4 and TRBJ2-3; D call uncertain. The CDR3 spans 14 residues. V was pared by 5 bases and J by 2 bases, with 11 bases between. CDR3 region: CASSPTGATDTQYF. The CDR3 nucleotides are TGTGCCAGCAGTCCGACCGGAGCCACAGATACGCAGTATTTT.

The V gene is TRBV29-1, the J gene TRBJ2-5; 7 bases align to TRBD2. The CDR3 runs 13 residues. The V segment lost 2 bases and the J segment 7 bases; nucleotides outside the gene matches: 7. CDR1 is SQVTM and CDR2 is ANQGSEA in the germline V gene. The CDR3 loop reads CSVEQGGRGTQYF. For the CDR3, the DNA is TGCAGCGTTGAACAGGGTGGGAGGGGGACCCAGTACTTC.

This clonotype was found a few times. The V and J genes are TRBV5-1 and TRBJ2-4; TRBD2 matches 7 bases. This CDR3 is 16 amino acids long. Trimming at V came to 1 base and at J to 3 bases, leaving 7 bases not matched to a gene. The germline CDR1 and CDR2 sequences are SGHRS and YFSETQ. CDR3 DNA: TGCGCCAGCAGCTTGAGTCCTAGCGGAGTCAAAAACATTCAGTACTTC. Residues: CASSLSPSGVKNIQYF.

This clonotype has just a few counts. The chain has TRBV21-1 and TRBJ1-2; the D call TRBD1 from the table was never checked on the DNA. TRBV21-1 is marked as a pseudogene. The CDR3 has 18 amino acids. The CDR3 DNA follows: TGTGCCAGCAGCCCAAGAAGACCCCGGACAGATACTGTCTATGGCTACACCTTC. The encoded protein is CASSPRRPRTDTVYGYTF.

The rearrangement joins TRBV29-1 to TRBJ1-1; D gene ambiguous. CDR1 is SQVTM, CDR2 ANQGSEA, per germline. The CDR3 runs to 12 residues. With 6 bases removed from V and 0 bases from J, the gap between germline ends came to 8 bases. CDR3 in DNA: TGCAGCGTATGGACGCTGAACACTGAAGCTTTCTTT. Amino acid sequence: CSVWTLNTEAFF.

This chain uses TRBV24-1 with TRBJ1-5; D is unclear. This CDR3 has 13 amino acids. In germline, CDR1 is KGHDR, CDR2 SFDVKD. Trimming took 5 bases from V and 0 from J, leaving 4 bases between them. CDR3 nucleotides: TGTGCCACCAGTGGGGGTAGCAATCAGCCCCAGCATTTT. Translating it yields CATSGGSNQPQHF.

This clonotype was recorded a few times. This sequence joins TRBV27 and TRBJ1-4, with D possibly matching TRBD1 (5 bases). Germline V gene sequence: CDR1 MNHEY, CDR2 SMNVEV (reference sequence). This CDR3 is built from 14 residues. V was shortened by 6 bases and J by 3 bases, with 11 bases between the two germline ends. This chain's CDR3 is CASRFDRSNEKLFF. CDR3 nucleotides: TGTGCCAGCAGATTCGACAGATCTAATGAAAAACTGTTTTTT.